This TCR beta chain was identified during a study of CD8+CD57+ T cells in acquired aplastic anemia. Researchers used genomic DNA as the template to profile TCR beta VDJ and CDR3. MiXCR, run by TCRdb on the reads, gives a single entry per CDR3 protein. The sample includes some 280,000 distinct CDR3 sequences, 56% seen only once; the top ten take roughly 8%. J was trimmed by 2 bases and V by 8 bases; bases with no gene match: 23. Germline lookup yields CDR1 SGHTA and CDR2 FQGTGA. The CDR3 length is 19 residues. Material for sequencing was sorted CD4+, CD8+, or CD8+CD57+ T cells (not recorded which) from PBMCs. The TCR sequence derives from a human donor with severe aplastic anemia or a healthy control (not recorded which). The rearrangement joins TRBV7-3 to TRBJ2-7, with 8 nucleotides matching TRBD2. The CDR3 bases are TGTGCCAGCGCCCGTAGCAGCTTATATTTGAGCGGGGGAACCTACGAGCAGTACTTC. The encoded protein is CASARSSLYLSGGTYEQYF.